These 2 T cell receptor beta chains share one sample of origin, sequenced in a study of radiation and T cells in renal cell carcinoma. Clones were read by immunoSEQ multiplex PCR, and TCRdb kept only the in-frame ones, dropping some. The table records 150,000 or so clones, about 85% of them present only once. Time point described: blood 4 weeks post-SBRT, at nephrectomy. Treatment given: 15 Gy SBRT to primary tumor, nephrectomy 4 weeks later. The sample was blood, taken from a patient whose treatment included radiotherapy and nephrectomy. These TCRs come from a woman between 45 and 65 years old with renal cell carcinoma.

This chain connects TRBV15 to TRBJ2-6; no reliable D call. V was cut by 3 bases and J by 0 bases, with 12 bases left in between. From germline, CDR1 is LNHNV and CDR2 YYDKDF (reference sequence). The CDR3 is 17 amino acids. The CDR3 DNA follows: TGTGCCACCAGCAGCAGACTCGCTAACTCTGGGGCCAACGTCCTGACTTTC. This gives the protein CATSSRLANSGANVLTF.

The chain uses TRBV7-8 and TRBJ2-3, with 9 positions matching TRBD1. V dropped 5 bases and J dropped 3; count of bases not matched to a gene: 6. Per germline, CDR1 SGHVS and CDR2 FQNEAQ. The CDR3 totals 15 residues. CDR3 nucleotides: TGTGCCAGCAGCCCCCGGGACAGGGATACAGATACGCAGTATTTT. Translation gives CASSPRDRDTDTQYF.